The T cell receptor beta chain described here comes from a study of regulatory T cells in long-lasting Graves disease. CDR1 is SGHTA and CDR2 is FQGNSA in the germline V gene. V dropped 5 bases and J dropped 5 bases, with 15 bases sitting between them. The length of the CDR3 is 14 residues. Relying on iRepertoire HTBI primers and Arm-PCR of CDR3 regions, the team built TCR beta libraries. TCRdb re-called the multiplex PCR reads through MiXCR, storing one row per CDR3 protein. The profile shows some 490,000 distinct CDR3 sequences, about 12% of them singletons. The sample's time point: newly diagnosed GD, antithyroid drugs for less than 3 months. Generation of the TCR library employed RNA extracted from PBMCs. These records were also assigned to another study, of T cells in Graves' hyperthyroidism and ophthalmopathy. This second report adds: Carried out on the TCR CDR3, a first-round RT-PCR used the HTBI primer set.

The source of this sequence is a woman aged 30 to 39 with Graves disease. The specimen comprised peripheral blood mononuclear cells (PBMCs), sampled at new diagnosis, from a patient treated with antithyroid drugs. V gene TRBV7-2 combines with J gene TRBJ2-5, with unresolved D. CDR3 protein: CASSVRTRVETQYF. The DNA for the CDR3 is TGTGCCAGCAGCGTAAGGACGCGCGTGGAGACCCAGTACTTC. Full variable domain (outside the CDR3, taken from reference TRBV7-2 and TRBJ2-5): GAGVSQSPSNKVTEKGKDVELRCDPISGHTALYWYRQSLGQGLEFLIYFQGNSAPDKSGLPSDRFSAERTGGSVSTLTIQRTQQEDSAVYLCASSVRTRVETQYFGPGTRLLVL.